The 17 T cell receptor beta chains given below trace back to one sample, sequenced in a study of T-cell reconstitution after alpha-beta-depleted transplantation in children. During its preparation, the TCRbeta library received unique molecular identifiers. Via MiXCR, TCRdb re-called the PCR reads, giving one row per CDR3 protein. Of about 300,000 distinct CDR3 sequences listed, over 9.5% are singletons. Material: PBMCs, obtained before TCRalphabeta/CD19-depleted stem cell transplant. Receptors were obtained from a boy in the first two years of life with acute myeloid leukemia, due to receive a stem cell transplant.

This clonotype appeared many times. The V call is TRBV10-3, the J call TRBJ2-7, with D maybe TRBD1 (6 bases). V lost 4 bases to trimming and J lost 4 bases, with 17 bases between them. The CDR3 length is 15 residues. CDR1 is ENHRY and CDR2 is SYGVKD in the germline V gene. DNA for the CDR3: TGTGCCATCAGTGGTATTGCCGGGACACCTTACGAGCAGTACTTC. Translated, it gives CAISGIAGTPYEQYF.

This clonotype was detected many times. The chain employs TRBV10-3 and TRBJ2-4; TRBD1 is a possible D gene (6 bases). This CDR3 comprises 13 residues. CDR1 is ENHRY, CDR2 SYGVKD, per germline. V was cut by 2 bases and J by 5 bases, with 7 bases left in between. CDR3 loop: CAISEGGENIQYF. The CDR3 nucleotides are TGTGCCATCAGTGAGGGGGGCGAAAACATTCAGTACTTC.

The chain combines TRBV12-3 or TRBV12-4 with TRBJ1-5, with D perhaps matching TRBD1 (5 bases). This CDR3 has 16 amino acids. Trimming pared 5 bases from V and 2 bases from J, leaving 16 bases between. The CDR3 nucleotides are TGTGCCAGCAGTAGCCGGGGGGACTGGGGCAATCAGCCCCAGCATTTT. As protein: CASSSRGDWGNQPQHF.

This clonotype appeared many times. The chain employs TRBV12-3 or TRBV12-4 and TRBJ2-5, with TRBD1 matching over 9 bases. This CDR3 region has 14 residues. Trimming took 6 bases from V and 5 from J; bases not matched to a gene: 7. CDR3 in DNA: TGTGCCAGCAGCACCGACAGGGGGACGGAGACCCAGTACTTC. It yields the protein CASSTDRGTETQYF.

This clonotype occurred many times. The gene calls are TRBV28 and TRBJ2-7, with a weak D call TRBD2 (5 bases). Germline CDR1 is MDHEN and CDR2 is SYDVKM. Trimming took off 3 bases at V and 6 bases at J, with 12 bases between the two ends. There are 13 residues in the CDR3. CDR3 in DNA: TGTGCCAGCAGTTTTAGGCTAGCCGGCGAGCAGTACTTC. As protein: CASSFRLAGEQYF.

The count of this clonotype is one. This sequence joins TRBV19 and TRBJ2-4; no clear D gene. The CDR3 spans 16 residues. Germline CDR1 and CDR2: LNHDA and SQIVND (reference sequence). Trimming took 2 bases from V and 0 from J, leaving 11 bases between them. CDR3 protein: CASSINRRVAKNIQYF. In DNA form, the CDR3 reads TGTGCCAGTAGTATAAATCGACGGGTAGCCAAAAACATTCAGTACTTC.

The table lists this clonotype with many counts. The chain couples TRBV12-3 or TRBV12-4 to TRBJ2-1, with 10 bases matching TRBD1. This CDR3 is built from 14 residues. J gave up 8 bases and V 3 bases, and 4 bases lay outside the gene matches. The CDR3 DNA is TGTGCCAGCAGTTTCGGGACAGGGGTCCATGAGCAGTTCTTC. It encodes CASSFGTGVHEQFF.

For this clonotype: A much larger clone lies a single base off, so this may be a read error. The gene calls are TRBV5-1 and TRBJ2-1; 11 bases are a match to TRBD2. Unmatched junction bases numbered 14, after V lost 5 bases and J lost 10 bases. Germline lookup yields CDR1 SGHRS and CDR2 YFSETQ. The CDR3 loop spans 16 amino acids. CDR3 loop: CASSFSGRASGGEQFF. CDR3 DNA sequence: TGCGCCAGCAGTTTTAGCGGGAGGGCTTCCGGGGGCGAGCAGTTCTTC. Combining the CDR3 with reference TRBV5-1 and TRBJ2-1 gives the whole variable domain KAGVTQTPRYLIKTRGQQVTLSCSPISGHRSVSWYQQTPGQGLQFLFEYFSETQRNKGNFPGRFSGRQFSNSRSEMNVSTLELGDSALYLCASSFSGRASGGEQFFGPGTRLTVL.

Worth noting for this clonotype: A much larger clone is a single base away; this may be a read error. The rearrangement joins TRBV4-2 to TRBJ1-2; TRBD1 aligns across 7 bases. The CDR3 spans 15 residues. The V gene end was trimmed by 5 bases and the J gene end by 4 bases; junction bases not matched to a gene: 10. Germline V CDR1 and CDR2: LGHNA, YNFKEQ. CDR3 region: CASSNRSGGRYGYTF. The CDR3 nucleotides read TGTGCCAGCAGCAATCGCTCAGGGGGTCGCTATGGCTACACCTTC.

This clonotype was recorded a few times. The chain links TRBV9 to TRBJ2-1; TRBD2 might be the D (6 bases). The germline CDR1 and CDR2 sequences are SGDLS and YYNGEE. This CDR3 has 16 residues. Deletions cut 0 bases from V and 6 bases from J, with 16 bases between. CDR3 in DNA: TGTGCCAGCAGCGTAGGATGGGCGGGGCCATTCAATGAGCAGTTCTTC. Residues: CASSVGWAGPFNEQFF.

This clonotype was detected ten times or more. CDR3 DNA sequence: TGTGCCAGCTCACCACAGGGTTCCACCGGGGAGCTGTTTTTT. Residues: CASSPQGSTGELFF. V and J are TRBV18 and TRBJ2-2; D gene ambiguous. This CDR3 contains 14 residues. Germline lookup yields CDR1 KGHSH and CDR2 LQKENI. V was cut by 1 base and J by 4 bases, with 7 bases left in between.

This clonotype showed up just a few times. The rearrangement joins TRBV30 to TRBJ2-2, with D possibly being TRBD2 (6 bases). The CDR3 is made up of 14 amino acids. Trimming removed 2 bases from V and 3 bases from J, with 10 bases in between. Per germline, CDR1 GTSNPN and CDR2 SVGIG (reference sequence). The CDR3 DNA sequence: TGTGCCTGGAGTTCGGGACTCTACACCGGGGAGCTGTTTTTT. Its translation: CAWSSGLYTGELFF.

In this sample, this clonotype turned up a few times. Here the CDR3 reads CSATKTDWSSSYEQYF. CDR3 sequence (DNA): TGCAGTGCTACCAAGACTGACTGGTCTAGCTCCTACGAGCAGTACTTC. The chain is built from TRBV20-1 and TRBJ2-7, with D hard to call. Germline CDR1 DFQATT, CDR2 SNEGSKA (reference sequence). V was trimmed by 4 bases and J by 0 bases, leaving 19 bases between them. The CDR3 spans 16 residues.

The V call is TRBV10-2, the J call TRBJ2-3; weak D call: TRBD1 (5 bases). The V gene lost 3 bases and the J gene lost 2 bases, with 15 bases spanning the gap. This CDR3 contains 16 residues. The germline V gene encodes CDR1 WSHSY and CDR2 SAAADI. The CDR3 nucleotides read TGCGCCAGCAGTGATGGGTGGGGCGGCTACACAGATACGCAGTATTTT. Amino acids: CASSDGWGGYTDTQYF.

This clonotype was seen many times. V gene TRBV4-1 combines with J gene TRBJ2-7; tentatively, D is TRBD1 (5 bases). From germline, CDR1 is MGHRA and CDR2 YSYEKL. V was cut by 4 bases and J by 2 bases, with 15 bases left in between. The CDR3 spans 15 residues. As DNA, the CDR3 is TGCGCCAGCAGCCCCAGGGCGCTGGGCCCCTACGAGCAGTACTTC. Its protein product is CASSPRALGPYEQYF.

This clonotype has ten or more counts. The chain uses TRBV19 and TRBJ2-5, with D possibly matching TRBD2 (5 bases). The CDR3 has 13 amino acids. Germline V gene data show CDR1 as LNHDA and CDR2 as SQIVND (reference sequence). Trimming took 3 bases from V and 5 from J, leaving 10 bases between them. Written as DNA, the CDR3 is TGTGCCAGTAGTATCGGGGTCGGGGAGACCCAGTACTTC. This gives the protein CASSIGVGETQYF. Full variable domain (missing parts from reference TRBV19 and TRBJ2-5): DGGITQSPKYLFRKEGQNVTLSCEQNLNHDAMYWYRQDPGQGLRLIYYSQIVNDFQKGDIAEGYSVSREKKESFPLTVTSAQKNPTAFYLCASSIGVGETQYFGPGTRLLVL.

The chain carries TRBV12-3 or TRBV12-4 and TRBJ1-1; TRBD1 is a possible D gene (6 bases). The CDR3 is 16 amino acids. V was clipped by 3 bases and J by 3 bases, with 17 bases between them. The CDR3 DNA sequence: TGTGCCAGCAGTTTGATGGGGGGCGCCGTGGACACTGAAGCTTTCTTT. It specifies CASSLMGGAVDTEAFF.